What follows describes a single T cell receptor beta chain. Its target is not known. The sample carries other DNA sequences with the same CDR3. Several immunoSEQ 96-well plates shared each subset's DNA, each plate a replicate. Measured with immunoSEQ multiplex PCR; TCRdb has only the in-frame clones, and not every one. This sample has millions of clones, with about 92% found just once. This entry comes from a study of shared clonotypes between healthy human individuals. Overall study findings and caveats: The four-donor shared clonotypes exceeded non-shared clonotypes in generation probability, with non-shared ones scoring lower.

Trimming pared 3 bases from V and 5 bases from J, leaving 8 bases between. Germline V gene data show CDR1 as KGHSH and CDR2 as LQKENI. The CDR3 sequence is 13 residues long. The V call is TRBV18, the J call TRBJ1-5; unclear D gene. This receptor was taken from a man between 18 and 35 years old in good health. Some clones in this sample may be carry-over from other donors' samples. The sample was naive CD4+ T cells from PBMCs. Subset defined: CD45RA+ positively selected. CDR3 DNA: TGTGCCAGCTCACCCAGCTTGGATCAGCCCCAGCATTTT. It codes for CASSPSLDQPQHF.